Given below is one TCR beta chain in context. Its antigen has not been determined. Base-call qualities are not available, and no considerably larger clone is one nucleotide away. The germline V gene sets CDR1 to MDHEN and CDR2 to SYDVKM. The CDR3 numbers 13 residues from cysteine through phenylalanine. Only the CDR3 part of the read is kept: 39 bases, read in frame from the first base. V and J lose 6 bases and 7 bases, and a span of 16 bases separates them. This sample was included in a study of T cell responses to AZD1222 COVID-19 vaccine (dated by TCRdb to the early 2020s). About the investigation overall: AZD1222 recipients with second doses at about 4 weeks or about 12 weeks were pooled, because spike-specific TCR depth and breadth did not differ between schedules. A total of about 250 trial participants underwent TCR sequencing, of whom some 200 had received two doses of AZD1222 and roughly 26 had received two doses of the MenACWY control vaccine. Trial participants were enrolled into age subgroups of 18-55, 56-69 and 70-plus years, which contained about 150, 27 and 61 TCR-sequenced participants, respectively.

What the authors observed across the whole study: Participants were mostly white British and included more females than males, and it was suggested by the authors that clonal diversity may have been underestimated. Epitopes outside the regions mutated in the B.1.351 and B.1.1.7 variants were reportedly recognized by nearly half of the unique spike-specific TCRs. CD4 TCRs associated with the vaccine covered the entire spike protein, and the dominant responses were in regions 160-218 and 743-854. No day 14 peak-response samples were available, so repertoires were characterized only after the peak T cell response. After two AZD1222 doses, both the breadth and the depth of spike-specific TCRs were significantly higher than at day 0 and than in MenACWY recipients. In the small 56-69-year group, the increase in depth fell short of significance, most likely because of low power. Only a handful of AZD1222 recipients were SARS-CoV-2 seropositive at baseline, limiting conclusions about previously exposed vaccinees.

The time point label on this specimen signifies: baseline before first vaccination. Samples from vaccinated people were obtained from the UK trials COV001 and COV002, which included a single-blind randomized controlled phase 2/3 trial of AZD1222 (ChAdOx1 nCoV-19) in healthy adults. For TCRbeta chain sequencing, PBMC samples were collected from trial participants at day 0 and at day 28 after the second dose. The CDR3 regions of human TCRbeta chains were analyzed by immunosequencing. As for the authors' bioinformatics: TCRs in the repertoires were matched against a reference library of SARS-CoV-2-specific TCRs that had been generated with the MIRA antigen-specificity platform. Breadth meant the fraction of unique TCRs that were SARS-CoV-2-associated, whereas depth meant the fraction of total T cells that were SARS-CoV-2-associated. Using the MIRA data, each spike-specific TCR was mapped to the spike region that the TCR reacts to and placed in a CD4 or CD8 class. Log10-transformed breadth and depth values were compared by one-way ANOVA with Sidak's multiple comparisons tests. The table was pulled from immuneACCESS by TCRdb, which kept in-frame rearrangements only. Such tables lose some clones; where checked, under half of the loss comes from unresolved V genes, and the rest has no known cause. Clonal size and the V and J genes are those of that table, whereas D and trimming came from the DNA. The sample contains around 100,000 clones, around nine tenths of them found a single time. The ten most abundant clones make up roughly 20% of the sample.

The sequence was collected from an adult in good health. The sequenced sample was peripheral blood, obtained on day 0 of AZD1222 vaccination. The rearranged segments are TRBV28 and TRBJ2-7; the D match is possibly TRBD1 or TRBD2, with 5 bases aligned in each. CDR3 region: CASRLRGAREQYF. The DNA is as follows: TGTGCCAGCAGACTGCGAGGGGCAAGGGAGCAGTACTTC.